This TCR beta chain comes out of a study of cytomegalovirus exposure and HLA in healthy donors. At sampling all donors were nominally healthy, likely with unrecorded immune exposures. The PCR made use of 60 Vbeta and 13 Jbeta primers. Sequencing used immunoSEQ multiplex PCR; TCRdb keeps in-frame clones, though not all of them. Of 130,000 or so clones listed, about 74% are singletons. V was cut by 5 bases and J by 8 bases, with 9 bases left in between. The V gene's germline CDR1 is MDHEN and CDR2 SYDVKM. CDR3 size: 11 residues. The receptor was isolated from a male donor in good health and CMV-seronegative. The chain links TRBV28 to TRBJ1-2, with D unresolved. The specimen sequenced was PBMCs. This CDR3 reads CASSLEGGYTF. The CDR3 nucleotides are TGTGCCAGCAGTCTTGAGGGAGGCTACACCTTC.